Presented here are 9 T cell receptor beta chains from one specimen sequenced in a study of T cell responses to AZD1222 COVID-19 vaccine. TCRdb keeps only in-frame clones here, not all; method: immunoSEQ multiplex PCR. The table has over 95,000 clones, approximately 90% seen once. The specimen comprised peripheral blood, sampled on day 0 of AZD1222 vaccination. These receptor sequences come from an adult in good health.

This chain joins TRBV13 and TRBJ2-1; no reliable D call. Germline V CDR1 and CDR2: PRHDT, FYEKMQ (reference sequence). Deletions cut 1 base from V and 4 bases from J, with 2 bases between. The CDR3 has 12 residues. CDR3 in DNA: TGTGCCAGCAGCTTAGATTACAATGAGCAGTTCTTC. This gives the protein CASSLDYNEQFF.

Note on this clone: The junction departs from germline at one end; a sequencing error may be responsible. V gene TRBV2 combines with J gene TRBJ1-2, with D maybe TRBD1 (5 bases). The length of the CDR3 is 11 residues. The V gene's germline CDR1 is SNHLY and CDR2 FYNNEI. DNA of the CDR3: TGTGCCACCAGTTCAGGGTATGGCTACACCTTC. Translating it yields CATSSGYGYTF.

The CDR3 sequence: CASLRQGNNEKLFF. CDR3 in DNA: TGTGCCTCCCTGAGACAGGGGAATAATGAAAAACTGTTTTTT. The genes are TRBV2 and TRBJ1-4; 8 positions match TRBD1. This CDR3 is built from 14 residues. CDR1 and CDR2 from the germline V gene are SNHLY and FYNNEI. The junction had 9 bases not matched to a gene; V was cut back by 11 bases and J by 4 bases.

On this clone itself: The junction shows a germline mismatch at one end, possibly a read error. The V gene is TRBV6-1, the J gene TRBJ1-5, with TRBD1 as a possible D gene (5 bases). The CDR3 spans 14 residues. Germline CDR1 and CDR2: MNHNS and SASEGT. CDR3: CASREGAQGQPQHF. The CDR3 DNA reads TGTGCCAGCAGGGAAGGGGCGCAAGGTCAGCCCCAGCATTTT.

The chain joins TRBV29-1 to TRBJ2-3, with D unclear. CDR1 is SQVTM, CDR2 ANQGSEA, per germline. This CDR3 region has 13 residues. V was pared by 8 bases and J by 4 bases, with 16 bases between. Written as DNA, the CDR3 is TGCAGCACCCGTATTGGGGAAGCAGATACGCAGTATTTT. It is translated as CSTRIGEADTQYF.

This chain joins TRBV15 and TRBJ1-3; a weak D match, TRBD1 (6 bases). V dropped 1 base and J dropped 2 bases, with 9 bases sitting between them. From germline, CDR1 is LNHNV and CDR2 YYDKDF (reference sequence). This CDR3 comprises 15 residues. CDR3 coding DNA: TGTGCCACCAGCAGAGTAACAGGGACTGGAAACACCATATATTTT. Translation: CATSRVTGTGNTIYF.

This clone was observed once. The V and J genes are TRBV11-3 and TRBJ2-1, with 8 positions matching TRBD2. The trim removed 5 bases at V and 8 bases at J, leaving 2 bases unmatched. Germline assignment: CDR1 SGHNT and CDR2 YENEEA. CDR3 length equals 12 residues. CDR3: CASSPGGDEQFF. CDR3 sequence (DNA): TGTGCCAGCAGCCCCGGGGGGGATGAGCAGTTCTTC.

V gene TRBV6-5 combines with J gene TRBJ1-2; tentatively, D is TRBD1 (5 bases). Looked up from germline, CDR1 is MNHEY and CDR2 is SVGAGI. The CDR3 spans 11 residues. V was trimmed by 10 bases and J by 8 bases, leaving 14 bases between them. Here the CDR3 DNA reads TGTGCCATAAGCTCAGGGTACGGCTACACCTTC. Encoded protein: CAISSGYGYTF.

This chain connects TRBV7-2 to TRBJ2-7; D possibly corresponds to TRBD2 (7 bases). V dropped 1 base and J dropped 1 base, with 11 bases sitting between them. This CDR3 region has 15 residues. Germline CDR1 and CDR2: SGHTA and FQGNSA. Here the CDR3 DNA reads TGTGCCAGCAGCTTAGAGAGCGGGACATCCTACGAGCAGTACTTC. Translation: CASSLESGTSYEQYF.